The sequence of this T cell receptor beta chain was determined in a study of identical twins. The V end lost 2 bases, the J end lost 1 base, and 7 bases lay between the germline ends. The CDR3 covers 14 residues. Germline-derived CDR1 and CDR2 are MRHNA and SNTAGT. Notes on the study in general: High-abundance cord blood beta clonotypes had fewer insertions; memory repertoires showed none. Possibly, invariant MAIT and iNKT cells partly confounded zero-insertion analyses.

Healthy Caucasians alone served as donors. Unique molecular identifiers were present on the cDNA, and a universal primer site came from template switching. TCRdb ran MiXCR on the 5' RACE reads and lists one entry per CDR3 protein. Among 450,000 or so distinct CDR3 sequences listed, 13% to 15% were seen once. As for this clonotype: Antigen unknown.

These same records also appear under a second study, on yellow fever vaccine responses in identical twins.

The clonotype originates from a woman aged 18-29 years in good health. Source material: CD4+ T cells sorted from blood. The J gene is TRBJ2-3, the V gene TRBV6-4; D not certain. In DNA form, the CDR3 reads TGTGCCAGCAGTGACCTAGGAGGCACAGATACGCAGTATTTT. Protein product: CASSDLGGTDTQYF.